The present entry profiles one T cell receptor (beta chain) with its context. This clone has a handful of counts. It has no known antigen specificity. Base qualities are not at hand, and no much larger clone is one base apart. TCRbeta CDR3 regions were amplified from genomic DNA by means of the immunoSEQ Assay, a bias-controlled multiplex PCR. On the study's bioinformatics: The number of nucleated cells in each sample was estimated by amplification of reference gene primers within the assay. Sequence reads were collapsed and filtered to measure the absolute abundance of every unique TCRbeta CDR3 rearrangement. For each sample, productive Simpson clonality was calculated by taking the square root of Simpson's diversity index across productive rearrangements. The table was pulled from immuneACCESS by TCRdb, which kept in-frame rearrangements only. Such tables lose some clones; where checked, under half of the loss comes from unresolved V genes, and the rest has no known cause. V, J and clone size derive from that table, while D and trimming were established from the DNA sequence. The sample has 210,000 or so clones on record, 65% to 85% of them singletons. 6% to 7.5% of the sample is held by the ten biggest clonotypes.

This sample is drawn from a study of blood T cell repertoires in COVID-19 (dated by TCRdb to the early 2020s). Broadly, across the study: Collaborator samples came from the United States, Italy and Spain and covered acute and convalescent phases of COVID-19. The prospective study material was composed of cDNA or gDNA derived from T cells, B-cell-depleted T cells, or PBMCs. Deeply sampled blood TCRbeta repertoires from subjects exposed to, actively infected with, or recovered from COVID-19 were included in the dataset. The repertoires were released in a freely available public database meant as a resource for research on the immune response to SARS-CoV-2. The samples were drawn from two sources: the first 160 participants of the ongoing ImmuneRACE study, and 950 to 1,500 subjects contributed by 6 global collaborators. A de-identified subject ID, COVID-19 status, age in years and sex were almost always included in the sample metadata. Where HLA class I and class II types were available, the types were taken from metadata supplied by the sample provider, not from assay-based typing.

In the prospective study, participants were roughly 18 to 95 years old, resided in approximately 22 geographic areas of the United States, and were enrolled through a virtual design. In the prospective study, cohorts were assigned on the basis of participant-reported clinical history obtained from a screening survey and a study questionnaire. In the prospective study, mobile phlebotomists collected whole blood, serum and a nasopharyngeal or oropharyngeal swab from each participant. Prospective study participants could optionally give additional blood draws and questionnaires over a 2-month period. Prospective study blood samples were shipped either frozen or at room temperature before DNA extraction. Taken from the germline V gene (reference sequence), the CDR1 and CDR2 loops are MNHEY and SMNVEV. The V end gives up 2 bases and the J end 5 bases, leaving 5 bases in the junction not matched to a gene. The CDR3 runs 14 residues from the cysteine to the phenylalanine. CDR3 DNA is the only sequence kept; it has 42 bases, read in frame from the first base.

The study at large found these results: Clinical and demographic metadata were provided uncurated, with the amount varying by source and participant.

The rearrangement combines TRBV27 with TRBJ2-5; 7 of the junction bases match TRBD1. This sequence originates from a woman aged 40 to 50 with acute COVID-19. The sample taken for sequencing was PBMCs or T cells enriched from blood (not recorded which). The DNA sequence is as follows: TGTGCCAGCAGTTTAAGGGGGCATCGGGAGACCCAGTACTTC. The encoded protein is CASSLRGHRETQYF.